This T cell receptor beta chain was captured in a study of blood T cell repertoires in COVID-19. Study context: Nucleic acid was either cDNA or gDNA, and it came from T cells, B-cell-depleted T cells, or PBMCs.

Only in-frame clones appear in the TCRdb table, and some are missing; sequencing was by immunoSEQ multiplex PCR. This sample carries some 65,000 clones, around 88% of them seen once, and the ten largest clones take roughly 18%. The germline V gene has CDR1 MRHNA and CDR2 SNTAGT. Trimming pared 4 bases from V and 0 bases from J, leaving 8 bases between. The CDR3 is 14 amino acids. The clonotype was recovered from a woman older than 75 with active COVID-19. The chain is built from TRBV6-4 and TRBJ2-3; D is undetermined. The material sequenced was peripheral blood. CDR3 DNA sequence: TGTGCCAGCAGTGCTGGCCTGAGCACAGATACGCAGTATTTT. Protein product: CASSAGLSTDTQYF.